This TCR beta chain derives from a study of T cells in Graves' hyperthyroidism and ophthalmopathy (dated by TCRdb to between 2018 and 2021). In the study overall: Peripheral blood samples were taken at the time of initial diagnosis, prior to any treatment. A discovery cohort of about 100 patients, approximately 44 with Graves' ophthalmopathy and about 60 with stable Graves' hyperthyroidism, was used to find distinguishing TCR V-J signatures. Prospective prediction of ophthalmopathy was tested in an independent validation cohort consisting of 18 to 20 hyperthyroidism patients and 15 to 17 patients who later progressed to ophthalmopathy. The approximately 100 discovery patients were divided at random into training and test sets in a 7:3 ratio. The study also compared thyroid tissue and blood T-cell repertoires from several Graves' hyperthyroidism patients. Once sampling was done, hyperthyroidism patients were given methimazole at a starting dose of 30 mg daily, whereas ophthalmopathy patients were given high-dose intravenous methylprednisolone. According to the paper, TCR Vbeta CDR3 sequencing was carried out on 135 peripheral blood samples, which came from 40 to 45 ophthalmopathy, approximately 78 hyperthyroidism and approximately 17 progressor patients.

The TCR beta CDR3 regions were amplified from the RNA transcripts. The TCR CDR3 was subjected to a first round of RT-PCR using the HTBI primer set and the Qiagen OneStep RT-PCR kit. Libraries were constructed in a second round of multiplex PCR, after which size selection and purification were performed. Sequencing of the libraries was done on an Illumina HiSeq2000 using paired-end 100 bp reads. Turning to the authors' computational methods: Raw data were processed with SOAPnuke, discarding reads with adapters, uncalled bases, mean Phred below 15, or no exact constant-primer or identifier match. High-quality paired reads were merged using COPE v1.2.5, and each unique nucleotide sequence was defined as a clonotype. Clonotypes were aligned to IMGT TRBV, TRBD and TRBJ reference segments using MiTCR v1.1. The analysis was restricted to V-J combinations with a frequency above 0.0001, which together covered 99% to 99.2% of the repertoires. The TCS score was defined as F50 (clonal expansion) divided by E x V (chaos), with BLOSUM62-based TCRdist calculated between CDR3 peptides within each V-J. Welch's t-statistics and random forest reduced some 510 V-J features to 13, which were used in a naive Bayes classifier (R e1071). TCRdb's own reprocessing of the public reads used fastp at Q25 and MiXCR and kept productive beta chains. Identical CDR3 proteins give one entry, which carries the most common genes and DNA. In this record, the V and J calls reflect TCRdb's handling and not the investigators' own analysis. The sample records under 750,000 distinct CDR3 sequences, over 15% of which are singletons. 16% of the sample belongs to the ten largest clones.

Study-wide findings and limitations: In validation, the model predicted progression to ophthalmopathy with about 71% sensitivity and less than 80% specificity, a median of approximately 6.7 months before onset. A model built on a 13 V-J signature distinguished ophthalmopathy from stable hyperthyroidism, reaching 85% to 90% sensitivity and 81% to 83% specificity in cross-validation and 80%/75% in testing. Most expanded thyroid clonotypes (frequency above 0.001) were also detected in blood, suggesting blood repertoires may reflect thyroid immune responses. Sample size was not statistically predetermined, and blinding of investigators to group allocation was not performed.

With respect to this clonotype: Its antigen is currently not known. There are no base qualities to consult, and no much larger clone falls within one base.

Trimming costs V 5 bases and J 6 bases, and their ends lie 16 bases apart. Taken from the germline V gene, the CDR1 and CDR2 loops are SGHTA and FQGNSA. The CDR3 runs 14 amino acids, cysteine and phenylalanine included. Solely the CDR3 DNA is kept, with 42 bases framed from the first base. Hyperthyroidism patients were newly diagnosed, had a disease duration of under 2 months, and were aged 18 to 65 years. The study excluded patients with uncontrolled infections, other autoimmune diseases, pregnancy or lactation. Diagnoses were based on clinical symptoms, serum thyroxine and TRAb, thyroid ultrasound and orbital computed tomography. For progressor patients, blood was drawn at the first diagnosis of hyperthyroidism, before any ophthalmopathy symptoms had appeared. Ficoll-Paque density gradient centrifugation was used to isolate PBMCs from 8.5 to 10 ml of fresh peripheral blood. Patients classed as progressors first received a Graves' hyperthyroidism diagnosis and then went on to develop ophthalmopathy during follow-up. Total RNA was extracted with Trizol reagent, and quality was checked on an Agilent 2100 Bioanalyzer.

This sequence originates from a woman in her fifties or sixties with Graves' hyperthyroidism that later progressed to Graves' ophthalmopathy. The chain was built from TRBV7-2 and TRBJ1-2; the best D guess is TRBD1, with 5 bases matching. Sequencing was done on a sample of blood. The CDR3: CASSGVLGRDGYTF. At the DNA level, the sequence is TGTGCCAGCAGCGGGGTGTTGGGGCGGGATGGCTACACCTTC.